The rows below give T cell receptor beta chains drawn from one sample of a study of blood T cell repertoires in COVID-19. Method: immunoSEQ multiplex PCR; TCRdb's copy keeps in-frame clones and lacks some. Among around 270,000 clones, around 84% were seen once, and the ten largest hold under 5.5%. The sample was peripheral blood. These receptors were taken from a man aged 55 to 70 with acute or convalescent COVID-19. Each CDR3 is given with its conserved first and last residue. A D gene is named only where the DNA matches it firmly. Where a row states a size, it is once, few, many or the class of an expanded clone; other rows omit it.

d_call clone_size j_call v_call cdr3_aa cdr3_nt
TRBD1 . TRBJ2-2 TRBV9 CASSVGGGQGRHSGELFF TGTGCCAGCAGCGTAGGAGGAGGACAGGGGCGTCACAGCGGGGAGCTGTTTTTT
. once TRBJ1-3 TRBV7-6 CASSPVVGGLSGNTIYF TGTGCCAGCAGCCCAGTGGTGGGTGGACTCTCTGGAAACACCATATATTTT
. . TRBJ1-3 TRBV18 CASSPGGPGSPGNTIYF TGTGCCAGCTCACCAGGAGGGCCAGGGTCTCCTGGAAACACCATATATTTT
. . TRBJ2-2 TRBV18 CASSPQDPANTGELFF TGTGCCAGCTCACCCCAGGATCCCGCGAACACCGGGGAGCTGTTTTTT
. . TRBJ2-7 TRBV14 CASSQDLGREQYF TGTGCCAGCAGCCAAGATCTGGGGCGCGAGCAGTACTTC
. . TRBJ1-1 TRBV6-2/TRBV6-3 CASSPLDRLLNTEAFF TGTGCCAGCAGTCCCCTAGACCGTCTCCTGAACACTGAAGCTTTCTTT
TRBD2 . TRBJ2-3 TRBV9 CASSVSGSSSTDTQYF TGTGCCAGCAGCGTGAGCGGGAGCTCTAGCACAGATACGCAGTATTTT
. . TRBJ1-1 TRBV12-3/TRBV12-4 CASSSWEEAFF TGTGCCAGCAGTTCTTGGGAGGAAGCTTTCTTT
TRBD2 . TRBJ2-7 TRBV11-2 CASSLATSGLIHYEQYF TGTGCCAGCAGCTTAGCCACTAGCGGGTTAATTCACTACGAGCAGTACTTC
. . TRBJ2-7 TRBV13 CASSSGVAAYEQYF TGTGCCAGCAGCTCCGGGGTAGCGGCGTACGAGCAGTACTTC
TRBD1 once TRBJ2-2 TRBV7-2 CASSMGTATGELFF TGTGCCAGCAGCATGGGGACAGCCACCGGGGAGCTGTTTTTT
. . TRBJ1-2 TRBV7-2 CASSLDSVRGYGYTF TGTGCCAGCAGCTTAGACTCAGTCCGCGGGTATGGCTACACCTTC
TRBD1 few TRBJ1-1 TRBV6-5 CASRPTGRTTEAFF TGTGCCAGCAGACCGACAGGGCGGACCACTGAAGCTTTCTTT
. few TRBJ2-7 TRBV9 CASSRGGRPEVYEQYF TGTGCCAGCAGTCGAGGAGGCAGGCCCGAAGTCTACGAGCAGTACTTC
. . TRBJ2-7 TRBV19 CASNLLVERPTYEQYF TGTGCCAGTAACCTCCTAGTCGAACGTCCGACCTACGAGCAGTACTTC
. . TRBJ1-2 TRBV5-1 CASGAGRVYGYTF TGCGCCAGCGGTGCAGGGAGGGTCTATGGCTACACCTTC
. . TRBJ2-1 TRBV5-5 CASSLFREQFF TGTGCCAGCAGCTTGTTCCGGGAGCAGTTCTTC